Listed here are 16 T cell receptor beta chains from one sample, sequenced in a study of T cell responses to AZD1222 COVID-19 vaccine. Sequenced by immunoSEQ multiplex PCR; TCRdb stores in-frame clones only, minus some. This table has around 130,000 clones, 80% to 90% appearing once. The specimen comprised peripheral blood, sampled on day 0 of AZD1222 vaccination. These TCRs come from an adult in good health.

The rearrangement links TRBV28 to TRBJ1-2; TRBD1 might be the D (6 bases). This CDR3 comprises 13 residues. Germline values: CDR1 MDHEN, CDR2 SYDVKM. The V and J ends lost 8 bases and 4 bases respectively, with 14 bases between them. The CDR3 protein is CASLPGGAYGYTF. CDR3 sequence (DNA): TGTGCCAGCCTCCCCGGGGGCGCCTATGGCTACACCTTC.

The J gene is TRBJ1-2, the V gene TRBV9; D is unresolved. CDR3 length: 17 residues. The germline gives CDR1 SGDLS, CDR2 YYNGEE. V shed 0 bases and J shed 4 bases, with 19 bases lying between them. The CDR3 is CASSVAPGGVWGYGYTF. The DNA for the CDR3 is TGTGCCAGCAGCGTAGCTCCTGGCGGGGTTTGGGGCTATGGCTACACCTTC.

The chain joins TRBV6-5 to TRBJ1-5; 7 bases fit TRBD1. Germline V gives CDR1 MNHEY, CDR2 SVGAGI. The CDR3 spans 15 residues. V shed 4 bases, J shed 4 bases, and the junction held 7 bases outside the gene matches. The chain's CDR3 is CASSLTGNVNQPQHF. The CDR3 DNA reads TGTGCCAGCAGTTTGACAGGGAATGTGAATCAGCCCCAGCATTTT.

The V and J genes are TRBV15 and TRBJ2-7; 9 nucleotides line up with TRBD1. After removal of 8 bases from V and 3 bases from J, the junction contained 8 bases not matched to a gene. Germline loops: CDR1 LNHNV, CDR2 YYDKDF (reference sequence). The CDR3 has 14 residues. CDR3 loop: CATGDRGENYEQYF. For the CDR3, the DNA is TGTGCCACCGGAGACAGGGGGGAGAACTACGAGCAGTACTTC.

The V call is TRBV25-1, the J call TRBJ2-3; 7 positions match TRBD1. CDR3 length: 14 amino acids. J lost 6 bases, V lost 2 bases, and 5 bases had no gene match. CDR1 and CDR2 from the germline V gene are MGHDK and SYGVNS. CDR3 bases: TGTGCCAGCAGTGAACCCGTCAGGGGGGATACGCAGTATTTT. Amino acids: CASSEPVRGDTQYF.

This chain uses TRBV7-7 with TRBJ1-2; TRBD1 might be the D (5 bases). The CDR3 is 14 residues long. Germline V gene sequence: CDR1 SSHAT, CDR2 FNYEAQ (reference sequence). V lost 3 bases and J 4 bases, leaving 12 bases between the germline ends. Written as DNA, the CDR3 is TGTGCCAGCAGCTTCCTCGGGACCCCCTATGGCTACACCTTC. This codes for CASSFLGTPYGYTF.

This rearrangement joins TRBV6-2 or TRBV6-3 to TRBJ1-2, with D tentatively TRBD1 (6 bases). This CDR3 has 13 residues. V lost 6 bases, J lost 5 bases, and 13 bases lay in between. Germline CDR1 is MNHEY and CDR2 is SVGEGT. CDR3 loop: CASSIGQLYGYTF. In nucleotides, the CDR3 is TGTGCCAGCAGCATCGGACAGCTGTATGGCTACACCTTC.

This clone turned up a few times. The chain employs TRBV24-1 and TRBJ2-2; D might be TRBD1 or TRBD2, each matching 6 bases. This CDR3 has 15 amino acids. Germline loops: CDR1 KGHDR, CDR2 SFDVKD. The V end was cut by 5 bases, the J end by 8 bases, with 17 bases between. The CDR3 reads CATSAGATGSGELFF. CDR3 bases: TGTGCCACCAGTGCGGGGGCCACGGGATCAGGGGAGCTGTTTTTT.

The chain is built from TRBV29-1 and TRBJ2-1; TRBD2 matches at 11 bases. Germline V gives CDR1 SQVTM, CDR2 ANQGSEA. The CDR3 contains 15 residues. V trimming: 7 bases; J trimming: 7 bases; junction bases outside the gene matches: 12. The CDR3 reads CSAMRIAGGQNEQFF. In DNA form, the CDR3 reads TGCAGCGCCATGAGAATAGCGGGAGGGCAAAATGAGCAGTTCTTC.

The rearrangement uses TRBV5-6 and TRBJ1-6; the D is unclear. Germline CDR1 is SGHDT and CDR2 is YYEEEE. This CDR3 comprises 13 residues. V lost 0 bases and J 11 bases, leaving 9 bases between the germline ends. CDR3 region: CASSLGANPPLHF. In nucleotides, the CDR3 is TGTGCCAGCAGCTTGGGGGCTAACCCACCCCTCCACTTT.

This clone was counted once. This rearrangement joins TRBV30 to TRBJ1-1, with D possibly being TRBD1 (5 bases). Germline V lookup: CDR1 GTSNPN, CDR2 SVGIG (reference sequence). Trimming left V 1 base short and J 11 bases short, with 11 bases between. The CDR3 is 11 amino acids. The CDR3 region is CAWSEGLGAFF. DNA for the CDR3: TGTGCCTGGAGTGAGGGGCTGGGCGCTTTCTTT. Using reference TRBV30 and TRBJ1-1 for the parts outside the CDR3, the full variable domain is SQTIHQWPATLVQPVGSPLSLECTVEGTSNPNLYWYRQAAGRGLQLLFYSVGIGQISSEVPQNLSASRPQDRQFILSSKKLLLSDSGFYLCAWSEGLGAFFGQGTRLTVV.

The genes are TRBV18 and TRBJ1-1; the match to TRBD1 covers 8 bases. Germline V CDR1 and CDR2: KGHSH, LQKENI. The V and J ends lost 6 bases and 6 bases, in that order; junction bases with no gene match: 12. The CDR3 loop spans 15 amino acids. The CDR3 region is CASSLGRTGLSEAFF. CDR3 nucleotides: TGTGCCAGCTCGCTCGGAAGGACAGGGCTATCTGAAGCTTTCTTT.

The chain carries TRBV10-3 and TRBJ1-1; D remains ambiguous. With 3 bases removed from V and 0 bases from J, the gap between germline ends came to 5 bases. The CDR3 loop spans 13 amino acids. Germline CDR1 is ENHRY and CDR2 is SYGVKD. The CDR3 DNA reads as TGTGCCATCAGTGACGATGTGAACACTGAAGCTTTCTTT. Protein product: CAISDDVNTEAFF.

The V and J genes are TRBV3-1 (or the pseudogene TRBV3-2) and TRBJ1-3; D remains ambiguous. The CDR3 is 15 residues long. Germline CDR1 is LGHDT and CDR2 is YNNKEL (reference sequence). Between the trimmed V and J ends, which lost 4 bases and 3 bases, there was a span of 13 bases. CDR3 sequence reads: CASSPQIGGGNTIYF. The CDR3 nucleotides are TGTGCCAGCAGCCCCCAAATCGGTGGTGGAAACACCATATATTTT.

The genes are TRBV9 and TRBJ2-2; 8 bases are shared with TRBD2. Trimming cost V 0 bases and J 4 bases; bases outside gene matches: 5. Germline CDR1 SGDLS, CDR2 YYNGEE. The CDR3 covers 16 residues. CDR3 sequence: CASSVDGRAFTGELFF. As DNA, the CDR3 is TGTGCCAGCAGCGTAGACGGGAGGGCCTTCACCGGGGAGCTGTTTTTT.

In its sample, this clone was seen once. This chain connects TRBV5-1 to TRBJ2-7; 9 nucleotides line up with TRBD2. This CDR3 comprises 14 residues. V lost 5 bases, J lost 3 bases, and 6 bases stayed unmatched. CDR1 is SGHRS, CDR2 YFSETQ, per germline. CDR3 sequence: CASSSISGSYEQYF. The CDR3 DNA is TGCGCCAGCAGTTCTATTAGCGGGAGCTACGAGCAGTACTTC. The full variable domain, completed using reference TRBV5-1 and TRBJ2-7, is KAGVTQTPRYLIKTRGQQVTLSCSPISGHRSVSWYQQTPGQGLQFLFEYFSETQRNKGNFPGRFSGRQFSNSRSEMNVSTLELGDSALYLCASSSISGSYEQYFGPGTRLTVT.